The T cell receptor (beta chain) described here comes from a study of cytomegalovirus exposure and HLA in healthy donors. There are 14 residues in the CDR3. V shed 2 bases and J shed 4 bases, with 11 bases lying between them. The germline V gene encodes CDR1 MNHNS and CDR2 SASEGT. This clone was detected only a few times. The protocol was immunoSEQ multiplex PCR, while the TCRdb copy is restricted to in-frame clones and leaves out a portion. The data contain some 190,000 clones, roughly 83% of them seen just once; the ten biggest clones take up about 1.5%. Sequenced material: PBMCs. The receptor was isolated from a woman aged 18-30 years in good health and CMV-seronegative. The chain joins TRBV6-1 to TRBJ1-2; no definite D call. The CDR3 here is CASSERYSPYGYTF. The CDR3 nucleotides are TGTGCCAGCAGTGAACGGTACAGTCCCTATGGCTACACCTTC.